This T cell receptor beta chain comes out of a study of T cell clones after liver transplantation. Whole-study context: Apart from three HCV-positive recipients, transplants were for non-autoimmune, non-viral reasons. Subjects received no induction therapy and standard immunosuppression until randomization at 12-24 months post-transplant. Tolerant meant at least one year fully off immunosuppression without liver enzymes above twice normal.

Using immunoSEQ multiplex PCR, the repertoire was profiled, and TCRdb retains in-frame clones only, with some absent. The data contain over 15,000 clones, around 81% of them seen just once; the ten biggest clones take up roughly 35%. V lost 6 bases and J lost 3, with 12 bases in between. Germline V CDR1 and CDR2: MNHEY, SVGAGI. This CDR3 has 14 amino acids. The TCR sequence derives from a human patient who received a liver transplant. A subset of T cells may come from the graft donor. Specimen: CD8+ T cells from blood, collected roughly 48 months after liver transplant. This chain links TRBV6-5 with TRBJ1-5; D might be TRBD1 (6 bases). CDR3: CASSSTGNNQPQHF. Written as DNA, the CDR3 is TGTGCCAGCAGCTCCACAGGGAACAATCAGCCCCAGCATTTT.